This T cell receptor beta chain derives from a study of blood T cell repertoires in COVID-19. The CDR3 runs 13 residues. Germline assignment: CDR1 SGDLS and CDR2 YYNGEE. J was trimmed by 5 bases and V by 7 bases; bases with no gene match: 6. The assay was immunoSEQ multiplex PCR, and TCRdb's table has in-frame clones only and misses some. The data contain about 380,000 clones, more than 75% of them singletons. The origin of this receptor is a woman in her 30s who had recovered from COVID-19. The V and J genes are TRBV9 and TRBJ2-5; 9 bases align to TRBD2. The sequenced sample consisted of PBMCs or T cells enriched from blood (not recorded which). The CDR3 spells CASARGGRETQYF. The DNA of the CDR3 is TGTGCCAGCGCGCGGGGGGGCCGGGAGACCCAGTACTTC.